This TCR beta chain was retrieved from a study of cytomegalovirus exposure and HLA in healthy donors. Whole-study findings and limits: Earlier analysis looked at TCR beta V segments, and most were productive about 90% or about 30% of the time. Most TCR sequences showed up rarely, but some public TCRs showed up in many donors. Cytomegalovirus association was assigned to about 150 TCR beta chains.

The J segment lost 1 base and the V segment lost 3 bases, leaving 1 base of the junction unmatched. The CDR3 length is 15 residues. Per germline, CDR1 SGHAT and CDR2 FQNNGV. Donors had nominal health at sampling but likely had unrecorded immune exposures. Comment on this clone: The antigen is not known.

Amplification used 60 Vbeta primers and 13 Jbeta primers. Generated by immunoSEQ multiplex PCR, the TCRdb table keeps only in-frame clones and is missing some. This table has roughly 110,000 clones, approximately 82% appearing once. Sequenced input: PBMCs. The chain links TRBV11-2 to TRBJ2-1, with 9 positions matching TRBD2. This sequence was found in a man younger than 40 in good health and CMV-seropositive. CDR3 DNA sequence: TGTGCCAGCAGCTTCCTAGCGGGATCCTACAATGAGCAGTTCTTC. Protein product: CASSFLAGSYNEQFF.